The 16 T cell receptor beta chains listed next were all sequenced from one sample in a study of CD8+CD57+ T cells in acquired aplastic anemia. Profiling of TCR beta VDJ combinations and CDR3 sequences used genomic DNA as template. TCRdb re-called the reads with MiXCR, one entry per CDR3 protein. The table lists approximately 380,000 distinct CDR3 sequences, roughly 64% of them singletons. The sequencing input was sorted CD4+, CD8+, or CD8+CD57+ T cells (not recorded which) from PBMCs. The receptors derive from a human donor in good health, serving as a control.

The table lists this clonotype with a few counts. The V call is TRBV12-3 or TRBV12-4, the J call TRBJ2-7, with TRBD2 matching 11 bases. The CDR3 length is 15 residues. The junction had 5 bases not matched to a gene; V was cut back by 5 bases and J by 2 bases. The CDR3 region is CASSPLAGGPYEQYF. CDR3 DNA: TGTGCCAGCAGTCCGCTAGCGGGGGGACCCTACGAGCAGTACTTC.

The genes are TRBV2 and TRBJ2-7, with D hard to call. Trimming removed 3 bases from V and 4 bases from J, with 13 bases in between. The length of the CDR3 is 14 residues. CDR1 is SNHLY, CDR2 FYNNEI, per germline. CDR3 amino acids: CASSDRGVIYEQYF. Here the CDR3 DNA reads TGTGCCAGCAGTGACCGAGGAGTTATATACGAGCAGTACTTC.

Worth noting for this clonotype: An end of the junction differs from the germline gene, which may be a read error. The chain links TRBV19 to TRBJ2-7; TRBD1 matches 10 bases. Germline loops: CDR1 LNHDA, CDR2 SQIVND (reference sequence). The CDR3 consists of 16 residues. CDR3 nucleotide sequence: TGTGCCAGTAGTACGGGACAGGGGCTAAGCACTGAAGAGCACTTCTTC. This gives the protein CASSTGQGLSTEEHFF.

In regard to this clonotype: The junction departs from the called germline gene at one end, perhaps through a read error. This sequence joins TRBV7-2 and TRBJ2-1, with 7 bases identical to TRBD1. CDR1 is SGHTA, CDR2 FQGNSA, per germline. The CDR3 loop spans 14 amino acids. The CDR3 bases are TGTGCCAGCAGCTCCCATGACAGGGTAGATCAGCAGCACTTC. It yields the protein CASSSHDRVDQQHF.

This clonotype was recorded only once. The chain recombines TRBV20-1 with TRBJ1-2, with TRBD1 identical over 10 bases. The CDR3 runs 16 residues. Germline loops: CDR1 DFQATT, CDR2 SNEGSKA (reference sequence). V lost 6 bases and J lost 3; bases outside the gene matches: 13. The CDR3 sequence is CSAGDSGTGADYGYTF. CDR3 coding DNA: TGCAGTGCAGGAGACTCTGGGACAGGGGCCGACTATGGCTACACCTTC.

The chain joins TRBV11-3 to TRBJ2-7; D uncertain. Germline CDR1 SGHNT, CDR2 YENEEA. The CDR3 extends over 13 amino acids. Between the trimmed V and J ends, which lost 0 bases and 3 bases, there was a span of 6 bases. CDR3 sequence reads: CASSLDSLYEQYF. CDR3 in DNA: TGTGCCAGCAGCTTAGACAGCCTCTACGAGCAGTACTTC.

V gene TRBV11-3 combines with J gene TRBJ1-5; D may be TRBD1 (6 bases). CDR1 and CDR2 from the germline V gene are SGHNT and YENEEA. V gave up 3 bases and J gave up 2 bases, with 8 bases separating them. CDR3 size: 14 residues. DNA of the CDR3: TGTGCCAGCAGCTTCGGACAGTGCAATCAGCCCCAGCATTTT. Amino acids: CASSFGQCNQPQHF.

Remarks on this clonotype: No conserved phenylalanine or tryptophan ends this CDR3, so it is likely a read error. The DNA is omitted, as the CDR3 cannot be located on it reliably, and the CDR3 follows TCRdb's listing. The CDR3 region is CASSLEGRGAGQP. The chain employs TRBV7-2 and TRBJ1-5; the table gives TRBD1 as D, unverified against the DNA. A total of 13 residues make up the CDR3, ends included. Germline CDR1 is SGHTA and CDR2 is FQGNSA.

As to this clonotype: Germline and junction disagree at one end, which may indicate a read error. The chain is built from TRBV9 and TRBJ1-5; D is ambiguous. The CDR3 extends over 14 amino acids. The germline CDR1 and CDR2 sequences are SGDLS and YYNGEE. The CDR3 nucleotides are TGCGCCAGCAGCTTCGCCAGTAGCAATCGGCCCCAGCATTTT. Its translation: CASSFASSNRPQHF.

This clonotype has a handful of counts. A junction end diverges from the germline sequence, so it may reflect a read error. DNA for the CDR3: TGTGCCGGCAGTTACCGGGTGGGGGGGCATAATGAAGAGACCCAGTACTTC. Protein sequence: CAGSYRVGGHNEETQYF. The chain couples TRBV6-2 or TRBV6-3 to TRBJ2-5, with D possibly being TRBD2 (7 bases). Germline V CDR1 and CDR2: MNHEY, SVGEGT. This CDR3 spans 17 amino acids.

The CDR3 nucleotides read TGTGCCAGCAGCTTAGGTCCTAGGAACACTGAAGCTTTCTTT. Translation gives CASSLGPRNTEAFF. The rearrangement uses TRBV11-2 and TRBJ1-1; no clear D. The CDR3 is 14 residues long. V lost 1 base to trimming and J lost 1 base, with 7 bases between them. Germline V gene data show CDR1 as SGHAT and CDR2 as FQNNGV.

The gene calls are TRBV7-9 and TRBJ2-2, with a tentative D call TRBD1 (6 bases). Trimming removed 7 bases from V and 12 bases from J, with 27 bases in between. Germline V gene data show CDR1 as SEHNR and CDR2 as FQNEAQ (reference sequence). The CDR3 is made up of 16 amino acids. The DNA for the CDR3 is TGTGCCAGCACCCCGTACCCATCAGGGGTAAACATTCAGCTGTTTTTT. Its translation: CASTPYPSGVNIQLFF.

This clonotype was observed once. Likely a read error: the CDR3 ends without its conserved phenylalanine or tryptophan. The DNA is omitted, as the CDR3 cannot be located on it reliably, and the CDR3 follows TCRdb's listing. V gene TRBV7-2 combines with J gene TRBJ2-7; the table calls TRBD2, which could not be checked here. The CDR3 is made up of 13 amino acids, end residues included. Germline values: CDR1 SGHTA, CDR2 FQGNSA. CDR3 loop: CASTPNGTPEGGN.

A word on this clonotype: Relative to the germline gene, one junction end is altered; a read error may explain this. The V and J genes are TRBV15 and TRBJ2-7; the D gene is possibly TRBD2 (5 bases). CDR3 length: 14 amino acids. Germline CDR1 LNHNV, CDR2 YYDKDF (reference sequence). CDR3 nucleotide sequence: TGTGCCAGCCGCGCTACTGGGAGCTCCACCGAGCCGTACTTC. Amino acid sequence: CASRATGSSTEPYF.

The J gene is TRBJ2-7, the V gene TRBV5-1; D is possibly TRBD2 (5 bases). Germline lookup yields CDR1 SGHRS and CDR2 YFSETQ. Trimming cost V 4 bases and J 2 bases, with 13 bases left between them. The CDR3 spans 14 residues. CDR3: CASSRVSGTYEQYF. The CDR3 nucleotides read TGCGCCAGCAGCCGAGTCAGCGGAACCTACGAGCAGTACTTC.

Turning to this clonotype: The conserved closing phenylalanine or tryptophan is absent in this CDR3, likely reflecting a read error. The DNA is left out, because the CDR3 cannot be placed on it with certainty; the CDR3 is given as TCRdb lists it. This chain joins TRBV14 and TRBJ2-1; the D segment call TRBD1 is taken from the table without a DNA check. The CDR3 contains 12 residues when both ends are counted. CDR1 is SGHDN, CDR2 FVKESK, per germline. CDR3: CASSPGTQNSPL.